This T cell receptor (beta chain) was profiled in a study of blood T cell repertoires in COVID-19. Study-wide context: Collection of acute and convalescent COVID-19 samples took place in the United States, Italy and Spain. In each case, the material was cDNA or gDNA derived from T cells, B-cell-depleted T cells, or PBMCs.

Per the original methods: Reference gene primer amplification yielded estimated nucleated cell counts. The repertoire was sequenced with immunoSEQ multiplex PCR; TCRdb's copy has only in-frame clones and lacks some. For V, J and clone size, that table is used; D and trimming come from the DNA. Of about 130,000 clones in the sample, about 81% were seen once. The material sequenced was peripheral blood. The origin of this receptor is a woman of 80 years or more with acute or convalescent COVID-19.

As DNA, the CDR3 is TGTGCCTGCATCGGGGAAAGAAATTCACCCCTCCACTTT. This translates into CACIGERNSPLHF. This chain joins TRBV30 and TRBJ1-6, with D unclear. This CDR3 contains 13 residues. Germline V gene data show CDR1 as GTSNPN and CDR2 as SVGIG (reference sequence). V was pared by 6 bases and J by 7 bases, with 13 bases between.